The rows below give T cell receptor beta chains drawn from one sample of a study of cytotoxic CD8 clonotypes in ibrutinib-treated CLL. TCRdb's copy holds only in-frame clones and misses some; the assay was immunoSEQ multiplex PCR. The data hold tens of thousands of clones, with 57% observed a single time. This material consisted of PBMCs, taken after 12 months of ibrutinib treatment. The receptor set was obtained from a human donor with chronic lymphocytic leukemia. Both conserved end residues are part of each CDR3. Some rows have no size entry. The others give once, few or many, or a class for an expanded clone.

CDR3aa,j_gene,len,v_gene,abundance
CASSSGQGQPQHF,TRBJ1-5,13,TRBV19,once
CASGERGAKTQYF,TRBJ2-5,13,TRBV6-1,many
CASSSILSVQPSGIAQETQYF,TRBJ2-5,21,TRBV7-8,few
CASSVGGGTGELFF,TRBJ2-2,14,TRBV2,-
CASSLGQGYNQPQHF,TRBJ1-5,15,TRBV5-6,-
CASRESSYNEQFF,TRBJ2-1,13,TRBV6-1,-
CASKEAPGNTIYF,TRBJ1-3,13,TRBV28,-
CASSPLGQGDNTQYF,TRBJ2-3,15,TRBV18,few
CASRRQGRADTQYF,TRBJ2-3,14,TRBV6-5,-
CASSLTDRTAYEQYF,TRBJ2-7,15,TRBV6-5,-
CSAGTASYNEQFF,TRBJ2-1,13,TRBV29-1,-
CASSQVGGGVADTQYF,TRBJ2-3,16,TRBV4-1,-
CASSPIRIAYGYTF,TRBJ1-2,14,TRBV7-9,-
CATDVEFF,TRBJ2-1,8,TRBV7-9,many
CASSFGVANTGELFF,TRBJ2-2,15,TRBV7-8,-
CTSIGTGAVYGYTF,TRBJ1-2,14,TRBV28,-
CASSLGTGAGHGYTF,TRBJ1-2,15,TRBV5-1,-
CASSHLFRDRRNQPQHF,TRBJ1-5,17,TRBV4-1,once
CASSLLRGTITSGANVLTF,TRBJ2-6,19,TRBV5-1,-
CASSGQGKSTEAFF,TRBJ1-1,14,TRBV6-5,once
CASSSEGNQPQHF,TRBJ1-5,13,TRBV19,-
CAISESTGSGEQYF,TRBJ2-7,14,TRBV6-5,-
CASSLWYEAFF,TRBJ1-1,11,TRBV28,-
CASSLYEQYF,TRBJ2-7,10,TRBV6-1,-
CASSPRGSSNTEAFF,TRBJ1-1,15,TRBV18,-
CASSQGPPGLVSAFF,TRBJ1-1,15,TRBV4-1,medium-sized
CASSRTSRDTQYF,TRBJ2-3,13,TRBV11-3,-
CASSYRDRANYGYTF,TRBJ1-2,15,TRBV5-4,-
CASSQEPGLAANEQFF,TRBJ2-1,16,TRBV4-2,medium-sized
CASSPTTGEMGQYF,TRBJ2-7,14,TRBV4-1,-
CASSFGLNPGGEKLFF,TRBJ1-4,16,TRBV5-4,-
CASSRSGGTNEQFF,TRBJ2-1,14,TRBV6-5,-
CASSLRESVGEKLFF,TRBJ1-4,15,TRBV28,-
CASSLGFGGWDSYDEQYF,TRBJ2-7,18,TRBV7-9,-
CASSLEGLGDTQYF,TRBJ2-3,14,TRBV27,-
CASALDRSTDTQYF,TRBJ2-3,14,TRBV12-5,-
CASKGTSNDNEQFF,TRBJ2-1,14,TRBV5-1,-
CASSSPSRQGGDEQYF,TRBJ2-7,16,TRBV7-9,-